This T cell receptor beta chain stems from a study of T-cell reconstitution after alpha-beta-depleted transplantation in children. This clonotype has just a few counts. The ends lost 5 bases at V and 4 bases at J; junction bases unmatched: 7. Per germline, CDR1 SQVTM and CDR2 ANQGSEA. The CDR3 spans 13 residues. Unique molecular identifiers were used in preparing the TCRbeta library. Via MiXCR, TCRdb re-called the PCR reads, giving one row per CDR3 protein. The sample records approximately 590,000 distinct CDR3 sequences, about 10% being singletons. This sequence joins TRBV29-1 and TRBJ2-5; 7 bases line up with TRBD2. This TCR was recovered from a human donor who donated a stem cell graft to a child with acute myeloid leukemia. The material was PBMCs from the stem cell graft donor, obtained from the stem cell graft. Here the CDR3 DNA reads TGCAGCGTTTTCGGGGGGACGGGAGAGACCCAGTACTTC. This sequence encodes CSVFGGTGETQYF.